The T cell receptor (beta chain) described here comes from a study of long-term antiretroviral therapy in people with HIV (dated by TCRdb to the early 2020s). General notes on the study: Collection of the earliest samples took place about a decade ahead of the 2015 WHO recommendation for immediate ART, at a time when ART was typically delayed until CD4 counts fell. Whether ART initiation and durable HIV suppression were associated with changes in peripheral blood TRB repertoire composition and diversity was tested in a retrospective serial study. A total of around 190 cryopreserved PBMC samples came from around 30 adults with confirmed HIV infection and were collected serially over a mean of roughly 6 years (range 1-12). Of the 30 participants with HIV, fewer than twelve were female. Test extractions of a monoclonal T-cell line alongside a few dozen polyclonal samples showed no cross-contamination during QIAcube processing.

To be included, a participant needed at least one PBMC sample from before ART initiation plus at least two post-ART samples. Every participant with HIV received treatment in the United States of America. Before DNA extraction, cryopreserved samples of about 0.95-10 million PBMC were thawed and washed. At the time of the earliest PBMC sample for each participant with HIV, ages ranged from about 20 to 54 years. Each participant contributed PBMC samples from 1-4 timepoints before ART initiation and 2-8 timepoints after ART initiation, with a median of 7 samples. For every participant, serial HIV viral load, CD4+ T-cell count, ART history and demographic data were obtained. Genomic DNA was extracted from unsorted PBMC with a Qiagen kit on a QIAcube, with processing performed in batches of 12 samples. Turning to this clone: Its binding antigen is unknown. No base quality information exists; no much larger clone differs at one position.

The immunoSEQ hsTCRB v3.0 assay was used at survey level resolution for TRB variable region sequencing. A depth of about 35,000-50,000 T-cell genomes per sample was targeted for TRB sequencing. An Illumina MiSeq with a v3 150-cycle kit was used to sequence the pooled TRB libraries. As for how the authors treated the data: Analysis of repertoires was carried out in R inside a reproducible Nextflow workflow spanning QC, data transformation and analysis. Custom analyses were implemented in LymphoSeq2, an R package for AIRR-Seq data exploration. A few samples that produced fewer than 5000 total TRB sequences were removed, so 190 or so HIV repertoires were analyzed. Of the roughly 180 retained HIV repertoires, about 59 were collected before and about 130 after ART initiation. Each repertoire was downsampled to 5000 TRB nucleotide sequences, and summary statistics were averaged across 100 downsampling iterations. The analysis kept only TRB sequences whose CDR3 regions were at least seven amino acids long. Two measures captured diversity: a Shannon entropy-derived clonality score and the Gini coefficient. Repertoire networks linked the top 5000 CDR3 amino acid sequences whenever two sequences differed by an edit distance of one. For TRB CDR3 amino acid sequences, GLIPH2 was used to predict antigen specificity groups and MHC restriction. To flag known associations with CMV, EBV, HIV or tissue antigens, CDR3 amino acid sequences were compared against VDJdb and McPAS-TCR. Pre-ART, post-ART and control groups were compared with Wilcoxon signed-rank tests and Holm-Bonferroni correction. TCRdb's version of the immuneACCESS table is confined to in-frame rearrangements and falls short of the full clone set. An unresolved V gene accounts for under half of the shortfall where checked; the remainder is of unknown origin. The DNA was the basis for D and trimming; V, J and clone size are from that table. This sample has approximately 22,000 clones in its table, and less than 90% of those were observed once. Under 3.5% of the sample lies in the top ten.

CDR1 and CDR2 are read off the germline V gene (reference sequence) as SEHNR and FQNEAQ. The CDR3 covers 13 residues, taking in both the cysteine and the phenylalanine. CDR3 DNA is the only sequence kept; it has 39 bases, read in frame from the first base. Trimming takes 4 bases from V and 4 bases from J, and the germline ends sit 10 bases apart. The paper's findings and limits, for the study overall: Expanded TRB clones identified before ART initiation dominated the repertoire across all time points, though the dominance fluctuated and decreased in many PLHIV after ART. Because pre-ART samples had limited cell numbers, profiling was done on unsorted PBMC rather than on sorted CD4+ and CD8+ T cells. Limited PBMC availability meant only the TCR beta chain was sequenced, without alpha chain pairing. A significant increase in TRB diversity was found to be associated with ART initiation, although TRB diversity was observed to remain significantly below that of transplant donor controls even after long-term ART. The samples span the years 2004 to 2017, and the ART regimens used at that time may not be as effective as current regimens. Compared with controls, HIV repertoires had narrower CDR3 length ranges, and the network structure pointed to an antigen-experienced repertoire that shifted only slightly toward naive after ART. No data were available on ART adherence, viral resistance or therapy changes, limiting inferences about post-ART repertoire changes.

This receptor was obtained from a woman between 50 and 59 years old with HIV. The rearrangement combines TRBV7-9 with TRBJ1-1; perhaps TRBD1 is the D gene, with 5 bases matching. Sequences were derived from unsorted PBMCs, sampled 1.9 years after starting antiretroviral therapy. The CDR3 is CASSSGTLTEAFF. The nucleotide sequence reads as follows: TGTGCCAGCAGCTCTGGGACTCTCACTGAAGCTTTCTTT.